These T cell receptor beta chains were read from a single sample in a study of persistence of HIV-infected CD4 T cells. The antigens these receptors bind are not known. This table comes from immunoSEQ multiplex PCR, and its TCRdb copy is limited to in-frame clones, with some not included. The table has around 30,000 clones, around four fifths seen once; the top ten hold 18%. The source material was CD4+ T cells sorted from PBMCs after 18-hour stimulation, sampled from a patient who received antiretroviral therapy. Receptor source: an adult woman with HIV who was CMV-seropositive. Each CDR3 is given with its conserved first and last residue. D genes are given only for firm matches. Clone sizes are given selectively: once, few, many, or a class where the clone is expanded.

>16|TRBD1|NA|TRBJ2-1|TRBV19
TGTGCCAGTAGCCCCGGAGGGACAGGGACATACAATGAGCAGTTCTTC
CASSPGGTGTYNEQFF
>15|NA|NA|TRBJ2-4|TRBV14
TGTGCCAGCAGCGGAGCACGCGGTAGCAAAAACATTCAGTACTTC
CASSGARGSKNIQYF
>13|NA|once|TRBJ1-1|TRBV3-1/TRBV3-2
TGTGCCAGCAGCCAAGCGTCGGGACGGGAAGCTTTCTTT
CASSQASGREAFF
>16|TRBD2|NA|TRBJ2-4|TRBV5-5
TGTGCCAGCAGCTATGGACTAGCGGGGGATAAAAACATTCAGTACTTC
CASSYGLAGDKNIQYF
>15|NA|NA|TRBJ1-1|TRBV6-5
TGTGCCAGCAGTTACTCCCCAGGGACGGGGACTGAAGCTTTCTTT
CASSYSPGTGTEAFF
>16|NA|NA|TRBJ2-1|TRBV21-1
TGTGCCAGCAGCCAAATGGACAGGGGGAACATCGATGAGCAGTTCTTC
CASSQMDRGNIDEQFF
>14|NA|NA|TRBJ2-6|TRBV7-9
TGTGCCACAGGAACGGCCGGAGGGGCCAACGTCCTGACTTTC
CATGTAGGANVLTF
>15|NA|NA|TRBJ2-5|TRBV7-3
TGTGCCAGCAGCTTAACACTGGACACCAGAGAGACCCAGTACTTC
CASSLTLDTRETQYF
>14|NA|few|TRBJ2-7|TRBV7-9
TGTGCCAGCAGCTCATATAGAAGTCCCTACGAGCAGTACTTC
CASSSYRSPYEQYF
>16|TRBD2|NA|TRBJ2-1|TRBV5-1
TGCGCCAGCAGCACACCGGGACTAGCGGGAGTATATGAGCAGTTCTTC
CASSTPGLAGVYEQFF
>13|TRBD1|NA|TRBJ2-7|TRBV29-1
TGCAGCGTTTCCCCGGGGACAGTCGGCGAGCAGTACTTC
CSVSPGTVGEQYF
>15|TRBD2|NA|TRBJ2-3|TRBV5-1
TGCGCCAGCAGTTGGCTAGCGGGACACACAGATACGCAGTATTTT
CASSWLAGHTDTQYF
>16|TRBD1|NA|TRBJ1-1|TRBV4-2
TGTGCCAGCAGCCAAGTAGAAGGACAGGGGAACACTGAAGCTTTCTTT
CASSQVEGQGNTEAFF
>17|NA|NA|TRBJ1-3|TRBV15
TGTGCCACCAGCAGAGCCCCTCATGACAGGTCTTGGAACACCATATATTTT
CATSRAPHDRSWNTIYF
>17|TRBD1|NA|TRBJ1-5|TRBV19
TGTGCCAGTAGTATCGCATCGACAGGGGGACTTAATCAGCCCCAGCATTTT
CASSIASTGGLNQPQHF
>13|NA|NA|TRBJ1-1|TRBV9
TGTGCCTCGGGTAGGCTCACGAACACTGAAGCTTTCTTT
CASGRLTNTEAFF
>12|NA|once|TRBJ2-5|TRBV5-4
TGTGCCAGCCAAAATCGTGGGGAGACCCAGTACTTC
CASQNRGETQYF
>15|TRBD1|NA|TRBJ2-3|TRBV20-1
TGCAGTGCTAGTCCCGGGACAGGGAACACAGATACGCAGTATTTT
CSASPGTGNTDTQYF
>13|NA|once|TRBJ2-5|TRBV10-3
TGTGCCATAGGCTCGGGGAGCCAAGAGACCCAGTACTTC
CAIGSGSQETQYF
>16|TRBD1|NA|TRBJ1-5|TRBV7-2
TGTGCCAGCAGCTTAGTAGGAACGGCAGGGGGTCTTGCCCAGCATTTT
CASSLVGTAGGLAQHF
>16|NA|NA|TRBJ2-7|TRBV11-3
TGTGCCAGCAGCCTAACAACGGGACCCAGCTCCTACGAGCAGTACTTC
CASSLTTGPSSYEQYF
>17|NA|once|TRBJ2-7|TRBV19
TGTGCCAGTAGTGACGGACAGAAAAAACTGAGCTCCTACGAGCAGTACTTC
CASSDGQKKLSSYEQYF
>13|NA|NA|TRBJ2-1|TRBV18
TGTGCCAGCTCACCTCCTCCCTACAATGAGCAGTTCTTC
CASSPPPYNEQFF
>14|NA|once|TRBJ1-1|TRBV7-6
TGTGCCAGCAGCTTAGGGGGGAGTAACACTGAAGCTTTCTTT
CASSLGGSNTEAFF
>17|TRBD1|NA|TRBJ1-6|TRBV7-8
TGTGCCAGCAGCTTGAAGACAGGGGGCCTAGTCGTCTCACCCCTCCACTTT
CASSLKTGGLVVSPLHF
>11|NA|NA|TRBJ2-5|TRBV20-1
TGCAGTGCTCGGAAGAAGGAGACCCAGTACTTC
CSARKKETQYF
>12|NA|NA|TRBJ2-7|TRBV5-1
TGCGCCAGCAGTGCAACCACTCGCGAGCAGTACTTC
CASSATTREQYF
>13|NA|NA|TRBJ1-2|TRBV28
TGTGCCAGCAGTCCGCCCCCGAGGGATGGCTACACCTTC
CASSPPPRDGYTF
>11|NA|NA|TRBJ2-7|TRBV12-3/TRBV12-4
TGTGCCAGCAGTTCAGGGTACGAGCAGTACTTC
CASSSGYEQYF
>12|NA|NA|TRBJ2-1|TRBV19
TGTGCCAGTAGGGGTAGGAGGGATGAGCAGTTCTTC
CASRGRRDEQFF
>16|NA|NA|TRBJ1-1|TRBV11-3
TGTGCCAGCAGCTTAGATGGGAGGGATGGGAACACTGAAGCTTTCTTT
CASSLDGRDGNTEAFF
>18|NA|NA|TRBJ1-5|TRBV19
TGTGCCAGTAGTATCTCTGGCTACAGGGTTGATAGCAATCAGCCCCAGCATTTT
CASSISGYRVDSNQPQHF
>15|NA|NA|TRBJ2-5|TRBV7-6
TGTGCCAGCAGCACGGGATATAGGGAAGAAGAGACCCAGTACTTC
CASSTGYREEETQYF
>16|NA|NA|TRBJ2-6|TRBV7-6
TGTGCCAGCAGCCCATCGCTGGTCTCTGGGGCCAACGTCCTGACTTTC
CASSPSLVSGANVLTF
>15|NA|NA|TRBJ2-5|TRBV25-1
TGTGCCAGCAGTGGCCGGGGGGCTTACCAAGAGACCCAGTACTTC
CASSGRGAYQETQYF
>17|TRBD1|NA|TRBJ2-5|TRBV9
TGTGCCAGCAGCGTAGGGCCGTTAACAGGGGGGCAAGAGACCCAGTACTTC
CASSVGPLTGGQETQYF
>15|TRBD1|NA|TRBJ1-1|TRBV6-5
TGTGCCAGCAGTTTGACCGGGACAGGGAACACTGAAGCTTTCTTT
CASSLTGTGNTEAFF
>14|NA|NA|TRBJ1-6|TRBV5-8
TGTGCCAGCAGCTCCCGGGGGGATAGTTCACCCCTCCACTTT
CASSSRGDSSPLHF
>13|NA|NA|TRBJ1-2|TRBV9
TGTGCCAGCAGCGTAGGACAGGCCTATGGCTACACCTTC
CASSVGQAYGYTF
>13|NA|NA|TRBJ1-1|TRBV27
TGTGCCAGCAGGAACAGAGTCAACACTGAAGCTTTCTTT
CASRNRVNTEAFF
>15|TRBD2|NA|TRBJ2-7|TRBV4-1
TGCGCCAGCAGCCAAGAGGGGGAGGGCCGGCACGAGCAGTACTTC
CASSQEGEGRHEQYF
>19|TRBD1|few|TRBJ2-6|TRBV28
TGTGCCAGCAGTTTGGGGGGCGGGGACAGGGGACTCTGGGCCAACGTCCTGACTTTC
CASSLGGGDRGLWANVLTF
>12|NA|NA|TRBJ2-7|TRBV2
TGTGCCAGCAGTGGAGAGGGCTACGAGCAGTACTTC
CASSGEGYEQYF
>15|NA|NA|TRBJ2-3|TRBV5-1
TGCGCCAGCAGCTACGGCGGAACTAGCACAGATACGCAGTATTTT
CASSYGGTSTDTQYF
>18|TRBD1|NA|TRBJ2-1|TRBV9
TGTGCCAGCAGCGTAGAATTGGCAGGGGGTAGCTCCTACAATGAGCAGTTCTTC
CASSVELAGGSSYNEQFF
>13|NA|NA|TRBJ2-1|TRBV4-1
TGCGCCAGCAGCGGGAGGGGGGGCAATGAGCAGTTCTTC
CASSGRGGNEQFF
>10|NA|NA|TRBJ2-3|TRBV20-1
TGCAGTGCTGGAGTAGATACGCAGTATTTT
CSAGVDTQYF
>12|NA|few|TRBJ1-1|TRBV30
TGTGCCACGGGCAGGGCCTGGACTGAAGCTTTCTTT
CATGRAWTEAFF
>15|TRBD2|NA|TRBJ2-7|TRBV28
TGTGCCAGCAGTTTATGGACTAGCGGGAGTTCCGAGCAGTACTTC
CASSLWTSGSSEQYF
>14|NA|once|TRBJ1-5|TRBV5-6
TGTGCCAGCAGCTTGGAGGGGGTATTCCAACCCCAGCATTTT
CASSLEGVFQPQHF
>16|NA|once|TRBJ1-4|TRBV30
TGTGCCTGGAGTATCCTCACCACGGGTGCTAATGAAAAACTGTTTTTT
CAWSILTTGANEKLFF
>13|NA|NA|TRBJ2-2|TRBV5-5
TGTGCCAGCAGCCTTTACGATACCGGGGAGCTGTTTTTT
CASSLYDTGELFF
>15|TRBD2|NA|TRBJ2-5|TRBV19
TGTGCCAGTAGAGGTGGGGGACTAGCGGAAGAGACCCAGTACTTC
CASRGGGLAEETQYF
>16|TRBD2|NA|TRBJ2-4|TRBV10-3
TGTGCCATCAGTGAGTCCACCGGGAGGGCCAAAAACATTCAGTACTTC
CAISESTGRAKNIQYF